The 3 T cell receptor beta chains reported below all come from one sample, sequenced in a study of T cell repertoires in cytomegalovirus infection. These receptors lack a known antigen. TCRdb redid the calling of the reads with MiXCR, one entry per CDR3 protein. The profile covers a few hundred thousand distinct CDR3 sequences, with just under 40% appearing a single time and roughly 50% taken by the ten largest. The sequenced sample was cultured PBMCs, obtained from culture after CMV antigen stimulation. These receptor sequences come from a human donor in good health (CMV status not recorded). Some clones in this sample may be carry-over from other donors' samples.

The chain employs TRBV2 and TRBJ2-7; no clear D gene. This CDR3 has 15 amino acids. V was clipped by 1 base and J by 0 bases, with 10 bases between them. CDR1 is SNHLY and CDR2 is FYNNEI in the germline V gene. The CDR3 DNA reads TGTGCCAGCAGTGAAGGCGTCCTAAGCTCCTACGAGCAGTACTTC. It yields the protein CASSEGVLSSYEQYF.

This clonotype occurred once. The chain couples TRBV10-3 to TRBJ1-1, with TRBD1 as a possible D gene (6 bases). Germline values: CDR1 ENHRY, CDR2 SYGVKD. Between the trimmed V and J ends, which lost 0 bases and 0 bases, there was a span of 14 bases. The CDR3 is made up of 17 amino acids. CDR3 nucleotide sequence: TGTGCCATCAGTGAGTCCTGGGGGCTCCTCATGAACACTGAAGCTTTCTTT. Its protein is CAISESWGLLMNTEAFF.

This clonotype was seen a few times. The CDR3 DNA is TGTGCCAGCAGCTTATTCCCCGGGACTTCGGAGACCCAGTACTTC. Protein product: CASSLFPGTSETQYF. The rearrangement joins TRBV7-2 to TRBJ2-5; a possible D gene is TRBD2 (6 bases). CDR3 size: 15 residues. Looked up from germline, CDR1 is SGHTA and CDR2 is FQGNSA. Trimming took off 2 bases at V and 5 bases at J, with 15 bases between the two ends.